This T cell receptor (beta chain) was recorded in a study of blood T cells in healthy people across ages. Whole-study results and caveats: Fewer expanded clones and more diversity marked long-lived versus aged donors.

A word on this clonotype: Antigen unknown.

Then a second PCR, running about 6 to 12 cycles, was carried out with a sample-barcoded 5' primer and a J-beta primer mix. TCRdb recomputed calls from the 5' RACE reads with MiXCR, one row per CDR3 protein. Seen here are roughly 2 million distinct CDR3 sequences, around half observed once, and the top ten hold over 2%. The CDR3 totals 14 residues. The V end lost 2 bases, the J end lost 7 bases, and 12 bases lay between the germline ends. Germline V gene lookup returns CDR1 MGHRA and CDR2 YSYEKL. This receptor was identified in a woman aged 40 to 49 in good health. The sample was blood. The rearrangement uses TRBV4-1 and TRBJ2-1; tentative D call: TRBD2 (5 bases). The DNA for the CDR3 is TGCGCCAGCAGCCAACTGAGGGTGATGAATGAGCAGTTCTTC. Translating gives CASSQLRVMNEQFF.